This T cell receptor (beta chain) was identified during a study of cytomegalovirus exposure and HLA in healthy donors. Vbeta (60) and Jbeta (13) primers were used in the PCR. Sequencing used immunoSEQ multiplex PCR; TCRdb keeps in-frame clones, though not all of them. The sample lists some 200,000 clones; roughly 80% were seen once. Samples came from healthy bone marrow donors. The CDR3 totals 14 residues. Germline values: CDR1 MNHEY, CDR2 SVGAGI. The V end was cut by 5 bases, the J end by 1 base, with 9 bases between. The sequence derives from a man between 35 and 55 years old in good health and CMV-seropositive. Specimen: PBMCs. The rearrangement links TRBV6-5 to TRBJ1-3, with D perhaps TRBD1 (6 bases). CDR3 coding DNA: TGTGCCAGCAGTGTAACAGGGTCTGGAAACACCATATATTTT. Translating it yields CASSVTGSGNTIYF.